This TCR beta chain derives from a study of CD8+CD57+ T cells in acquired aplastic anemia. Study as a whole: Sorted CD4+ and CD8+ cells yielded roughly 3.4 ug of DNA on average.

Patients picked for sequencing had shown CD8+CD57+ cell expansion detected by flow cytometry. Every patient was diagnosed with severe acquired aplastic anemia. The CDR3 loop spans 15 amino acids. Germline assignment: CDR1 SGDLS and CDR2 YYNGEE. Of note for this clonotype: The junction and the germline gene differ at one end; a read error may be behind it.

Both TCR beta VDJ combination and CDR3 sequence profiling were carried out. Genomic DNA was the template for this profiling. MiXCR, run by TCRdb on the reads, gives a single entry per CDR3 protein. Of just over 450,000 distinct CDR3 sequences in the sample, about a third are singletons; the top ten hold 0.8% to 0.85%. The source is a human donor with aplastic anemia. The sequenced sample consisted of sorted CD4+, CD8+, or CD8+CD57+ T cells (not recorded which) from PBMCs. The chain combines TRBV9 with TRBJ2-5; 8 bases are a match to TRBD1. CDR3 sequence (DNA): TGTGCCGGCAGTGGGGACAGGAGATCCCAAGAGACCCAGTACTTC. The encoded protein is CAGSGDRRSQETQYF. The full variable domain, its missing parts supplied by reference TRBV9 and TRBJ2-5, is DSGVTQTPKHLITATGQRVTLRCSPRSGDLSVYWYQQSLDQGLQFLIQYYNGEERAKGNILERFSAQQFPDLHSELNLSSLELGDSALYFCAGSGDRRSQETQYFGPGTRLLVL.